This T cell receptor beta chain was captured in a study of blood T cell repertoires in COVID-19. Per the authors' pipeline: Counts of nucleated cells, estimated from reference gene primer amplification, were obtained. The repertoire was sequenced with immunoSEQ multiplex PCR; TCRdb's copy has only in-frame clones and lacks some. V and J calls and clone size are those listed in that table; D and trimming were worked out from the DNA. The sample yields about 250,000 clones, approximately 86% seen once. With 4 bases clipped from V and 1 base from J, the junction kept 0 bases outside the gene matches. The CDR3 length is 13 residues. The V gene's germline CDR1 is SNHLY and CDR2 FYNNEI. In this sample, this clone turned up a few times. The sample has other DNA sequences that encode this CDR3 too.

Sequences were obtained from peripheral blood. This TCR was sampled from an older woman who had recovered from COVID-19. The V call is TRBV2, the J call TRBJ1-1; 7 bases are a match to TRBD1. CDR3 amino acids: CASSGQGNTEAFF. DNA of the CDR3: TGTGCCAGCAGTGGACAGGGGAACACTGAAGCTTTCTTT.